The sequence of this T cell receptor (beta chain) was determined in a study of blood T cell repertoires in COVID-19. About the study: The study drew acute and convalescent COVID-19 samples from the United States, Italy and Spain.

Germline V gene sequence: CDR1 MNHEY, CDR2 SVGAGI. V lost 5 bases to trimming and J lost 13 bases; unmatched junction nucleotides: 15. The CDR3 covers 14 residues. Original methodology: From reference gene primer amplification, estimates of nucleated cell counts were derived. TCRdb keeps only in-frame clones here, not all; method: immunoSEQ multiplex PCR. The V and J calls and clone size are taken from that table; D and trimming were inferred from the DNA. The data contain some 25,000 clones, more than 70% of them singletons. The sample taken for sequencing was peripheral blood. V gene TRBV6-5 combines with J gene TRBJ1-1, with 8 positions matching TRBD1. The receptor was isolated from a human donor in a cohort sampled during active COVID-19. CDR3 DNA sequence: TGTGCCAGCAGTCGAGGGGGACCGGACAGGGAGGATTTCTTT. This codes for CASSRGGPDREDFF.